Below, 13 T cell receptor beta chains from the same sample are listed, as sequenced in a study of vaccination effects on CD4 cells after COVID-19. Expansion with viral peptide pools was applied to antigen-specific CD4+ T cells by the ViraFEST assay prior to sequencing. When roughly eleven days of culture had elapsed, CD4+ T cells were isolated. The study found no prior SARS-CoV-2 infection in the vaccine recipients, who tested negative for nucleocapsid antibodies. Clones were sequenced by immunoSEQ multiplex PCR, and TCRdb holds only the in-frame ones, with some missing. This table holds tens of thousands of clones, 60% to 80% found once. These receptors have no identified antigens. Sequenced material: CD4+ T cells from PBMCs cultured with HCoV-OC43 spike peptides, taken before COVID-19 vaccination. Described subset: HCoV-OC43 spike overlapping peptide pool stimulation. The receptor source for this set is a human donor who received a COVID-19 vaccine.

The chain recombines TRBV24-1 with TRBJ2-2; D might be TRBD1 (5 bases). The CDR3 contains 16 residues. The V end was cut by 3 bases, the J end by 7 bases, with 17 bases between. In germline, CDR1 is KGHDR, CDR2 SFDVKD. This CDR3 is CATSDEQVFDGGELFF. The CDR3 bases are TGTGCCACCAGTGATGAACAGGTCTTTGACGGCGGGGAGCTGTTTTTT.

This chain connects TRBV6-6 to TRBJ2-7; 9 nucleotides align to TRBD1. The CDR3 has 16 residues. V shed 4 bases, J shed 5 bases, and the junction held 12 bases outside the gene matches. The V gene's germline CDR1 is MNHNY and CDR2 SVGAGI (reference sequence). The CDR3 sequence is CASSSGGQGMVDEQYV. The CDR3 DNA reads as TGTGCCAGCAGTTCCGGAGGACAGGGGATGGTAGACGAGCAGTACGTC.

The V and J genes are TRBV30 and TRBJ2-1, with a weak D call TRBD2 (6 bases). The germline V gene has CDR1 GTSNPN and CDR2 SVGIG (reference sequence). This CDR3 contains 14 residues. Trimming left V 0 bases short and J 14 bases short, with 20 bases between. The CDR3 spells CAWSVRGGGAYKFF. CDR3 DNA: TGTGCCTGGAGTGTACGTGGAGGCGGGGCCTACAAGTTCTTC. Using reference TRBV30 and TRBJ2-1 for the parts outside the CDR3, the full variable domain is SQTIHQWPATLVQPVGSPLSLECTVEGTSNPNLYWYRQAAGRGLQLLFYSVGIGQISSEVPQNLSASRPQDRQFILSSKKLLLSDSGFYLCAWSVRGGGAYKFFGPGTRLTVL.

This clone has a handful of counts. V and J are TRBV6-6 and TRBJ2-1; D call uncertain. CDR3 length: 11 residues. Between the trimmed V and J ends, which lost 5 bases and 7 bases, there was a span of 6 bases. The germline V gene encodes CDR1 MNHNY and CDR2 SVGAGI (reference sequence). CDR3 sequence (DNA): TGTGCCAGCAGTCATATGAATGAGCAGTTCTTC. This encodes CASSHMNEQFF.

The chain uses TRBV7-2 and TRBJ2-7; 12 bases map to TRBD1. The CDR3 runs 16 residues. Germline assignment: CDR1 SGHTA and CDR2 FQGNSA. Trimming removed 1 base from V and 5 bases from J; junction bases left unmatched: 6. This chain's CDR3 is CASSLVGTGGLHEQYV. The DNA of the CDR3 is TGTGCCAGCAGCTTAGTTGGGACAGGGGGCCTTCACGAGCAGTACGTC.

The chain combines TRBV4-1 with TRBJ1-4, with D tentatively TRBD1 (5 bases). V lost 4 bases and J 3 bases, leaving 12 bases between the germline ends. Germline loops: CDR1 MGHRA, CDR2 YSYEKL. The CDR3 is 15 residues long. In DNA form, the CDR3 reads TGCGCCAGCAGCCTAAGGGGCCTGTCTAATGAAAAACTGTTTTTT. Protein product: CASSLRGLSNEKLFF.

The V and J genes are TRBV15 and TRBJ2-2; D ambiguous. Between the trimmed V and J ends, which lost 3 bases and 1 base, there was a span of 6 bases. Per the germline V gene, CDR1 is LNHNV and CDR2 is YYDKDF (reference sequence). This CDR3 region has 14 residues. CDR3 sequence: CATSSQVNTGELFF. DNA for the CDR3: TGTGCCACCAGCAGCCAGGTGAACACCGGGGAGCTGTTTTTT.

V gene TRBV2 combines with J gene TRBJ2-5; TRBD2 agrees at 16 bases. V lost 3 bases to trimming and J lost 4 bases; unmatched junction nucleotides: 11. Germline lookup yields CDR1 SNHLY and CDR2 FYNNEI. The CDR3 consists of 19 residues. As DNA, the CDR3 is TGTGCCAGCAGTGACTCCGGGACTAGCGGGGGGGCGATACGAGAGACCCAGTACTTC. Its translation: CASSDSGTSGGAIRETQYF.

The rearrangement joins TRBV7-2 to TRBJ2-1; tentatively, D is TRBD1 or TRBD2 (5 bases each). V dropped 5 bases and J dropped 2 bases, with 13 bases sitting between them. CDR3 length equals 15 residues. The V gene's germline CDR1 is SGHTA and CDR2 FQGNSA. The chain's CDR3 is CASSIRDGPYNEQFF. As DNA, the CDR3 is TGTGCCAGCAGCATCCGGGACGGGCCCTACAATGAGCAGTTCTTC.

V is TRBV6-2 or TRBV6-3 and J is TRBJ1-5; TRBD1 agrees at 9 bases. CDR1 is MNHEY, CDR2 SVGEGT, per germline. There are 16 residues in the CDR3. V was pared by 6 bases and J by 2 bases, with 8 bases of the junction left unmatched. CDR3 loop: CASSQDRGGGNQPQHF. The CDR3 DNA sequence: TGTGCCAGCAGCCAGGACAGGGGCGGTGGCAATCAGCCCCAGCATTTT.

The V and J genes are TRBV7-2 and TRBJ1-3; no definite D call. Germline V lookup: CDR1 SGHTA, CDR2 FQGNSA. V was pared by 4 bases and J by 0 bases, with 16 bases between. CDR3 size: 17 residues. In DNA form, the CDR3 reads TGTGCCAGCAGCTCCAATCGAGACCGACTCTCTGGAAACACCATATATTTT. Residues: CASSSNRDRLSGNTIYF.

CDR3 residues: CASSYFAGDANTGELFF. CDR3 DNA sequence: TGTGCCAGCAGTTACTTTGCAGGGGACGCGAACACCGGGGAGCTGTTTTTT. V gene TRBV6-2 or TRBV6-3 combines with J gene TRBJ2-2, with D maybe TRBD1 (6 bases). The CDR3 has 17 residues. Germline assignment: CDR1 MNHEY and CDR2 SVGEGT. Trimming shortened V by 1 base and J by 0 bases, and 12 bases separated the two germline ends.

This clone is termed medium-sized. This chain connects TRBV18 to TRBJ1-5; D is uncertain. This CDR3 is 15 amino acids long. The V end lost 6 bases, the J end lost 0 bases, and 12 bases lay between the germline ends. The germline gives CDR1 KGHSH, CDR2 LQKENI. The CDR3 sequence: CASSRGSNSNQPQHF. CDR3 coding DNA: TGTGCCAGCTCTCGCGGCAGCAATAGCAATCAGCCCCAGCATTTT.